The 32 T cell receptor beta chains presented below share a single source sample, sequenced in a study of spatial heterogeneity in lung cancer. Time point given: blood at routine non-recurrence follow-up after resection. Whole RNA from tumor, nontumor lung or frozen PBMC was sequenced unsorted. TCRdb reanalysed the 5' RACE reads using MiXCR and keeps one entry per CDR3 protein. The sample yields around 120,000 distinct CDR3 sequences, 12% seen once. Sequenced material: PBMCs, taken at follow-up. The receptors originated from a male donor with early-stage non-small cell lung cancer.

This clonotype occurred once. V and J are TRBV9 and TRBJ2-7, with D possibly matching TRBD1 (6 bases). CDR1 is SGDLS and CDR2 is YYNGEE in the germline V gene. V was trimmed by 2 bases and J by 0 bases, leaving 12 bases between them. The CDR3 has 15 amino acids. CDR3 in DNA: TGTGCCAGCAGCGTCAGGCAGGGGTCCTCCTACGAGCAGTACTTC. This sequence encodes CASSVRQGSSYEQYF.

The rearrangement joins TRBV7-6 to TRBJ2-5; D ambiguous. Germline CDR1 is SGHVS and CDR2 is FNYEAQ. The CDR3 is 12 residues long. V lost 1 base to trimming and J lost 5 bases, with 5 bases between them. The CDR3 nucleotides read TGTGCCAGCAGCTTAGGGGCGGAGACCCAGTACTTC. Its protein product is CASSLGAETQYF.

This clonotype has ten or more counts. CDR3 in DNA: TGCAGTGCTAGAGAGCAGGGGGCTGCCAAAAACATTCAGTACTTC. Its protein is CSAREQGAAKNIQYF. The rearrangement uses TRBV20-1 and TRBJ2-4; TRBD1 agrees at 8 bases. Germline loops: CDR1 DFQATT, CDR2 SNEGSKA (reference sequence). The length of the CDR3 is 15 residues. Trimming at V came to 0 bases and at J to 1 base, leaving 2 bases not matched to a gene.

Ten or more counts support this clonotype. This chain links TRBV4-1 with TRBJ1-1; D uncertain. V shed 1 base and J shed 0 bases, with 12 bases lying between them. The CDR3 is 16 residues long. The germline gives CDR1 MGHRA, CDR2 YSYEKL. This CDR3 is CASSQAMVGLNTEAFF. The CDR3 DNA sequence: TGCGCCAGCAGCCAAGCCATGGTGGGTTTGAACACTGAAGCTTTCTTT.

This clonotype was seen at least ten times. This rearrangement joins TRBV11-2 to TRBJ2-1; the match to TRBD2 covers 9 bases. V was clipped by 2 bases and J by 11 bases; unmatched bases: 10. The CDR3 contains 15 residues. Germline loops: CDR1 SGHAT, CDR2 FQNNGV. CDR3 sequence reads: CASSLRVGAGGKQFF. The CDR3 bases are TGTGCCAGCAGCTTAAGGGTCGGAGCGGGGGGTAAGCAGTTCTTC.

This clonotype was observed a few times. The chain carries TRBV11-3 and TRBJ2-3; 7 bases fit TRBD2. V shed 5 bases, J shed 9 bases, and the junction held 8 bases outside the gene matches. The CDR3 is 13 amino acids. Germline CDR1 is SGHNT and CDR2 is YENEEA. The CDR3 loop is CASSPPGGPTQYF. CDR3 bases: TGTGCCAGCAGCCCCCCGGGGGGTCCGACGCAGTATTTT.

This clonotype was observed a handful of times. The chain joins TRBV28 to TRBJ1-2; D is perhaps TRBD1 (5 bases). Germline CDR1 and CDR2: MDHEN and SYDVKM. The CDR3 consists of 11 residues. V was shortened by 3 bases and J by 12 bases, with 11 bases between the two germline ends. CDR3 in amino acids: CASSLAGKHTF. The CDR3 bases are TGTGCCAGCAGTTTGGCAGGGAAGCACACCTTC.

This clonotype was counted only a few times. At one end the junction does not follow the germline gene, possibly because of a read error. The genes are TRBV28 and TRBJ1-3; D possibly corresponds to TRBD1 (6 bases). Germline loops: CDR1 MDHEN, CDR2 SYDVKM. The length of the CDR3 is 12 residues. As DNA, the CDR3 is TGTGCCAGTAGGGGGACGGTCAACATCATATATTTT. It yields the protein CASRGTVNIIYF.

This clonotype was observed at least ten times. The chain joins TRBV5-5 to TRBJ2-7, with D perhaps TRBD2 (6 bases). CDR3 length: 15 amino acids. Germline CDR1 reads SGHKS; CDR2 reads YYEKEE (reference sequence). Trimming took off 4 bases at V and 0 bases at J, with 14 bases between the two ends. The CDR3 DNA reads TGTGCCAGCAGCGTGGGACTGGTCAGCTCCTACGAGCAGTACTTC. Encoded protein: CASSVGLVSSYEQYF.

This clonotype was counted ten times or more. The J gene is TRBJ1-5, the V gene TRBV28; no clear D gene. V was pared by 6 bases and J by 5 bases, with 14 bases between. The CDR3 length is 14 residues. Germline loops: CDR1 MDHEN, CDR2 SYDVKM. The CDR3 coding sequence is TGTGCCAGCAGCCCCGACAATCGGCATCAGCCCCAGCATTTT. Its protein product is CASSPDNRHQPQHF.

In its sample, this clonotype was seen many times. The rearrangement joins TRBV20-1 to TRBJ2-5; the D is unclear. V was clipped by 5 bases and J by 2 bases, with 12 bases between them. Germline-derived CDR1 and CDR2 are DFQATT and SNEGSKA (reference sequence). The CDR3 has 13 residues. CDR3 sequence (DNA): TGCAGTGCTTACAACGGATTACAAGAGACCCAGTACTTC. This codes for CSAYNGLQETQYF.

This chain links TRBV18 with TRBJ1-4; TRBD1 agrees at 8 bases. Germline V gene sequence: CDR1 KGHSH, CDR2 LQKENI. The CDR3 totals 13 residues. J gave up 7 bases and V 5 bases, and 3 bases lay outside the gene matches. The CDR3 protein is CASSIGQGEKLFF. The CDR3 region has the DNA TGTGCCAGCTCAATCGGACAGGGTGAAAAACTGTTTTTT.

A few counts support this clonotype. The rearrangement uses TRBV29-1 and TRBJ2-1; 7 nucleotides line up with TRBD1. The CDR3 totals 13 residues. With 6 bases clipped from V and 5 bases from J, the junction kept 7 bases outside the gene matches. The germline V gene encodes CDR1 SQVTM and CDR2 ANQGSEA. CDR3 nucleotide sequence: TGCAGCGTCCGGGACAGTAGGGACAATGAGCAGTTCTTC. Its translation is CSVRDSRDNEQFF.

There are many counts of this clonotype. V usage is TRBV29-1 and J usage is TRBJ1-1; D remains ambiguous. The CDR3 length is 12 residues. Germline-derived CDR1 and CDR2 are SQVTM and ANQGSEA. The V gene lost 5 bases and the J gene lost 0 bases, with 7 bases spanning the gap. This chain's CDR3 is CSVKIMNTEAFF. The DNA for the CDR3 is TGCAGCGTTAAAATTATGAACACTGAAGCTTTCTTT.

The chain recombines TRBV14 with TRBJ1-1; possibly TRBD1 for D (6 bases). V was cut by 3 bases and J by 8 bases, with 13 bases left in between. This CDR3 region has 13 residues. The germline V gene has CDR1 SGHDN and CDR2 FVKESK. CDR3 sequence reads: CASSHISDREAFF. The CDR3 DNA reads as TGTGCCAGCAGCCATATTTCCGACAGGGAAGCTTTCTTT.

The chain links TRBV4-3 to TRBJ2-5; the D gene is possibly TRBD1 (6 bases). The ends were cut back, 0 bases at V and 5 bases at J, with 16 bases in the middle. CDR3 length equals 16 residues. The germline CDR1 and CDR2 sequences are LGHNA and YSLEER. CDR3: CASSQDFNTGWETQYF. The CDR3 nucleotides read TGCGCCAGCAGCCAAGATTTTAATACAGGGTGGGAGACCCAGTACTTC.

This clonotype was recorded a few times. The chain uses TRBV7-2 and TRBJ2-7; 14 bases fit TRBD2. CDR1 and CDR2 (germline): SGHTA, FQGNSA. Trimming removed 5 bases from V and 5 bases from J; junction bases left unmatched: 2. The CDR3 runs 14 residues. In DNA, the CDR3 is TGTGCCAGCAGCCGGGGACTAGCGGGGGACGAGCAGTACTTC. It codes for CASSRGLAGDEQYF.

This clonotype has just one count. This chain connects TRBV27 to TRBJ1-1; tentative D call: TRBD1 (6 bases). Germline V CDR1 and CDR2: MNHEY, SMNVEV (reference sequence). The CDR3 covers 14 residues. V was shortened by 10 bases and J by 6 bases, with 21 bases between the two germline ends. CDR3 amino acids: CATPLSAWGPEAFF. CDR3 coding DNA: TGTGCCACCCCCCTATCGGCGTGGGGGCCTGAAGCTTTCTTT.

In this sample, this clonotype turned up once. This sequence joins TRBV4-2 and TRBJ2-7; D is unclear. The germline gives CDR1 LGHNA, CDR2 YNFKEQ. Trimming pared 8 bases from V and 2 bases from J, leaving 13 bases between. This CDR3 contains 13 residues. CDR3 DNA: TGTGCCAGCGCGTTGACCAGAACCTACGAGCAGTACTTC. It specifies CASALTRTYEQYF.

This clonotype occurred a few times. At one end the junction does not follow the germline gene, possibly because of a read error. V and J are TRBV12-3 or TRBV12-4 and TRBJ2-4; TRBD1 aligns across 7 bases. CDR3 size: 14 residues. CDR3 loop: CASRLGGFGNIQYF. DNA for the CDR3: TGTGCCAGCAGGTTAGGGGGCTTCGGAAACATTCAGTACTTC.

This clonotype was seen at least ten times. J is TRBJ2-7 and V is TRBV29-1; TRBD2 might be the D (5 bases). V was clipped by 4 bases and J by 2 bases, with 9 bases between them. Germline values: CDR1 SQVTM, CDR2 ANQGSEA. This CDR3 is 12 amino acids long. The CDR3 spells CSVGEGPYEQYF. CDR3 coding DNA: TGCAGCGTTGGAGAGGGCCCCTACGAGCAGTACTTC.

This chain links TRBV18 with TRBJ1-2; maybe TRBD1 (6 bases). The length of the CDR3 is 12 residues. Germline CDR1 reads KGHSH; CDR2 reads LQKENI. Trimming removed 5 bases from V and 8 bases from J, with 12 bases in between. CDR3 DNA sequence: TGTGCCAGCTCATCAAACAGGGAAGGCTACACCTTC. Translating gives CASSSNREGYTF.

This chain connects TRBV7-9 to TRBJ1-5, with D possibly TRBD1 on 5 matching bases. The CDR3 consists of 15 residues. Trimming took off 0 bases at V and 7 bases at J, with 13 bases between the two ends. Germline assignment: CDR1 SEHNR and CDR2 FQNEAQ (reference sequence). The chain's CDR3 is CASSLAMGLRQPQHF. The DNA of the CDR3 is TGTGCCAGCAGCTTAGCCATGGGACTTCGACAGCCCCAGCATTTT.

This chain joins TRBV2 and TRBJ2-1; D gene ambiguous. The germline V gene encodes CDR1 SNHLY and CDR2 FYNNEI. The CDR3 has 12 amino acids. V was pared by 7 bases and J by 7 bases, with 11 bases between. The CDR3 DNA is TGTGCCAGCACCCTGACCCTAAATGAGCAGTTCTTC. Translation gives CASTLTLNEQFF. The full variable domain, in which reference TRBV2 and TRBJ2-1 provide the parts outside the CDR3, is EPEVTQTPSHQVTQMGQEVILRCVPISNHLYFYWYRQILGQKVEFLVSFYNNEISEKSEIFDDQFSVERPDGSNFTLKIRSTKLEDSAMYFCASTLTLNEQFFGPGTRLTVL.

The chain carries TRBV19 and TRBJ2-5; possible D gene TRBD2, 5 bases. This CDR3 has 15 amino acids. Trimming pared 3 bases from V and 2 bases from J, leaving 13 bases between. Germline lookup yields CDR1 LNHDA and CDR2 SQIVND (reference sequence). In nucleotides, the CDR3 is TGTGCCAGTAGTATGGGGAGCGTTGGGCAAGAGACCCAGTACTTC. The encoded protein is CASSMGSVGQETQYF.

This clonotype was recorded a few times. V gene TRBV7-9 combines with J gene TRBJ2-5; 7 nucleotides align to TRBD2. The CDR3 sequence is 15 residues long. Trimming at V came to 3 bases and at J to 5 bases, leaving 9 bases not matched to a gene. Per germline, CDR1 SEHNR and CDR2 FQNEAQ (reference sequence). As DNA, the CDR3 is TGTGCCAGCAGCTTGTCGAGCGGGAAAGGGGAGACCCAGTACTTC. It is translated as CASSLSSGKGETQYF.

There are a few counts of this clonotype. The chain recombines TRBV27 with TRBJ1-5; D unclear. The CDR3 runs 17 residues. V gave up 5 bases and J gave up 2 bases, with 19 bases separating them. Germline CDR1 and CDR2: MNHEY and SMNVEV (reference sequence). CDR3 loop: CASSPQTGKWGNQPQHF. CDR3 DNA sequence: TGTGCCAGCAGTCCACAGACGGGCAAATGGGGCAATCAGCCCCAGCATTTT.

In this sample, this clonotype turned up a few times. The V and J genes are TRBV12-3 or TRBV12-4 and TRBJ1-4, with D tentatively TRBD1 (5 bases). Trimming removed 6 bases from V and 7 bases from J, with 18 bases in between. The CDR3 totals 15 residues. The CDR3 is CASSRAPTGGEKLFF. The CDR3 DNA sequence: TGTGCCAGCAGCCGAGCGCCCACTGGGGGTGAAAAACTGTTTTTT.

V usage is TRBV3-1 and J usage is TRBJ2-7; D might be TRBD1 (5 bases). From germline, CDR1 is LGHDT and CDR2 YNNKEL (reference sequence). This CDR3 spans 15 amino acids. V dropped 5 bases and J dropped 5 bases, with 19 bases sitting between them. This chain's CDR3 is CASSYTGQQSNEQYF. The CDR3 DNA follows: TGTGCCAGCAGCTACACAGGTCAACAGTCAAACGAGCAGTACTTC.

This clonotype was seen many times. J is TRBJ2-3 and V is TRBV5-1; D might be TRBD1 or TRBD2, each matching 6 bases. The CDR3 extends over 15 amino acids. Germline CDR1 reads SGHRS; CDR2 reads YFSETQ. V was shortened by 1 base and J by 6 bases, with 15 bases between the two germline ends. Here the CDR3 reads CASSLNGGPVDTQYF. CDR3 sequence (DNA): TGCGCCAGCAGCTTGAACGGGGGCCCTGTGGATACGCAGTATTTT.

This clonotype has just a few counts. The J gene is TRBJ2-5, the V gene TRBV2; maybe TRBD2 (6 bases). The germline V gene encodes CDR1 SNHLY and CDR2 FYNNEI. Deletions cut 4 bases from V and 1 base from J, with 13 bases between. The length of the CDR3 is 15 residues. CDR3 amino acids: CASSGGLFTQETQYF. The CDR3 nucleotides read TGTGCCAGCAGTGGGGGACTGTTCACCCAAGAGACCCAGTACTTC.

This clonotype has only a few counts. This sequence joins TRBV7-2 and TRBJ2-7, with D unclear. V was cut by 5 bases and J by 4 bases, with 15 bases left in between. The CDR3 length is 14 residues. The germline V gene has CDR1 SGHTA and CDR2 FQGNSA. The CDR3 reads CASSLNTNGYEQYF. Written as DNA, the CDR3 is TGTGCCAGCAGCCTTAACACCAATGGTTACGAGCAGTACTTC.